The next 29 T cell receptor beta chains were all read from a single sample in a study of technical replicates of blood from several donors. TCRdb's table, derived via immunoSEQ multiplex PCR, lists solely in-frame clones and lacks some. The sample has about 66,000 clones; approximately 90% are singletons. What was sequenced was PBMCs. These receptors all come from a human donor in good health. Some clones in this sample may be carry-over from other donors' samples.

The CDR3 DNA is TGTGCCAGTAGTACAGGGAGGACGAACAATGAGCAGTTCTTC. Amino acid sequence: CASSTGRTNNEQFF. V gene TRBV19 combines with J gene TRBJ2-1; D possibly corresponds to TRBD2 (6 bases). The germline V gene encodes CDR1 LNHDA and CDR2 SQIVND (reference sequence). The CDR3 contains 14 residues. The V and J ends lost 4 bases and 5 bases respectively, with 12 bases between them.

The V gene is TRBV7-9, the J gene TRBJ1-1, with D tentatively TRBD1 (6 bases). V was cut by 1 base and J by 0 bases, with 9 bases left in between. Germline loops: CDR1 SEHNR, CDR2 FQNEAQ (reference sequence). CDR3 length: 15 residues. The CDR3 region is CASSLGQDLNTEAFF. The CDR3 nucleotides read TGTGCCAGCAGCTTAGGACAGGACTTGAACACTGAAGCTTTCTTT.

V usage is TRBV27 and J usage is TRBJ2-1, with a possible D match to TRBD1 (5 bases). V was pared by 4 bases and J by 8 bases, with 12 bases between. This CDR3 is 13 amino acids long. CDR1 is MNHEY, CDR2 SMNVEV, per germline (reference sequence). The DNA of the CDR3 is TGTGCCAGCAGTTCAAACAGGATTCATGAGCAGTTCTTC. It translates to CASSSNRIHEQFF.

The chain couples TRBV27 to TRBJ2-2, with D unresolved. The germline CDR1 and CDR2 sequences are MNHEY and SMNVEV (reference sequence). The CDR3 sequence is 15 residues long. V was cut by 2 bases and J by 5 bases, with 12 bases left in between. CDR3 DNA: TGTGCCAGCAGTTTAAGACTCGCGGCTACCGGGGAGCTGTTTTTT. Translating it yields CASSLRLAATGELFF.

The chain is built from TRBV27 and TRBJ1-2; a possible D gene is TRBD1 (6 bases). Germline-derived CDR1 and CDR2 are MNHEY and SMNVEV (reference sequence). The CDR3 is 14 amino acids. With 3 bases removed from V and 7 bases from J, the gap between germline ends came to 15 bases. The DNA for the CDR3 is TGTGCCAGCAGTTTTTGGGGGGGGCAAGGTGGCTACACCTTC. It translates to CASSFWGGQGGYTF.

This chain joins TRBV30 and TRBJ2-2; tentatively, D is TRBD1 (6 bases). Looked up from germline, CDR1 is GTSNPN and CDR2 is SVGIG (reference sequence). The CDR3 length is 14 residues. V dropped 8 bases and J dropped 8 bases, with 21 bases sitting between them. The DNA for the CDR3 is TGTGCCGGAACGCGTAGGACAGTAGGAGGGGAGCTGTTTTTT. This encodes CAGTRRTVGGELFF.

This clone was detected once. This chain uses TRBV14 with TRBJ2-7, with 11 bases aligning to TRBD2. Germline V CDR1 and CDR2: SGHDN, FVKESK. V shed 4 bases and J 4 bases; nucleotides not matched to a gene: 9. The CDR3 covers 16 residues. CDR3 coding DNA: TGTGCCAGCAGCCCACCCGGGACTAGCGGACTTTACGAGCAGTACTTC. It yields the protein CASSPPGTSGLYEQYF. Complete variable domain (other parts from reference TRBV14 and TRBJ2-7): EAGVTQFPSHSVIEKGQTVTLRCDPISGHDNLYWYRRVMGKEIKFLLHFVKESKQDESGMPNNRFLAERTGGTYSTLKVQPAELEDSGVYFCASSPPGTSGLYEQYFGPGTRLTVT.

V and J are TRBV5-1 and TRBJ1-1; the D gene is possibly TRBD1 (5 bases). Germline V lookup: CDR1 SGHRS, CDR2 YFSETQ. This CDR3 comprises 14 residues. The V gene lost 2 bases and the J gene lost 5 bases, with 13 bases spanning the gap. The CDR3 reads CASSFMGKGTEAFF. The CDR3 DNA sequence: TGCGCCAGCAGCTTCATGGGGAAGGGGACTGAAGCTTTCTTT.

This clone occurred once. The J gene is TRBJ2-7, the V gene TRBV6-5; 11 bases are a match to TRBD1. Germline trimming cut 3 bases from V and 5 bases from J; bases unmatched to any gene: 3. The CDR3 length is 14 residues. Germline V lookup: CDR1 MNHEY, CDR2 SVGAGI. The CDR3 loop is CASSYRTGGNEQYF. The CDR3 region has the DNA TGTGCCAGCAGTTATCGGACAGGGGGCAACGAGCAGTACTTC.

The chain employs TRBV4-2 and TRBJ2-7; tentative D call: TRBD2 (7 bases). V was trimmed by 2 bases and J by 2 bases, leaving 13 bases between them. The CDR3 loop spans 15 amino acids. Germline V gene sequence: CDR1 LGHNA, CDR2 YNFKEQ. CDR3 residues: CASSQRVGGPYEQYF. In DNA, the CDR3 is TGTGCCAGCAGCCAACGGGTCGGGGGGCCCTACGAGCAGTACTTC.

The chain employs TRBV10-3 and TRBJ2-7; 8 nucleotides align to TRBD2. CDR1 is ENHRY, CDR2 SYGVKD, per germline. This CDR3 comprises 12 residues. V shed 7 bases, J shed 7 bases, and the junction held 6 bases outside the gene matches. In nucleotides, the CDR3 is TGTGCCATCAACTCGGGACTAGGGGAGCAGTACTTC. It specifies CAINSGLGEQYF.

V and J are TRBV7-2 and TRBJ1-1; D unresolved. The length of the CDR3 is 13 residues. V lost 3 bases and J 4 bases, leaving 9 bases between the germline ends. CDR1 and CDR2 from the germline V gene are SGHTA and FQGNSA. The CDR3 DNA follows: TGTGCCAGCAGCTTCATGAGGGCCACTGAAGCTTTCTTT. This sequence encodes CASSFMRATEAFF.

The chain joins TRBV7-3 to TRBJ2-2, with TRBD2 identical over 8 bases. With V trimmed by 5 bases and J by 4 bases, 3 bases remained unmatched. The CDR3 runs 14 residues. The germline V gene encodes CDR1 SGHTA and CDR2 FQGTGA. The CDR3 nucleotides are TGTGCCAGCAGCCTCGGGGGGGGCACCGGGGAGCTGTTTTTT. Protein product: CASSLGGGTGELFF. The full variable domain, with the rest looked up from reference TRBV7-3 and TRBJ2-2, is GAGVSQTPSNKVTEKGKYVELRCDPISGHTALYWYRQSLGQGPEFLIYFQGTGAADDSGLPNDRFFAVRPEGSVSTLKIQRTERGDSAVYLCASSLGGGTGELFFGEGSRLTVL.

This chain joins TRBV9 and TRBJ1-6; D is unresolved. There are 15 residues in the CDR3. V lost 2 bases and J lost 6, with 12 bases in between. Germline-derived CDR1 and CDR2 are SGDLS and YYNGEE. CDR3 residues: CASSVQADINSPLHF. CDR3 bases: TGTGCCAGCAGCGTGCAGGCAGATATTAATTCACCCCTCCACTTT.

This chain connects TRBV7-9 to TRBJ1-3, with unresolved D. Trimming shortened V by 6 bases and J by 0 bases, and 15 bases separated the two germline ends. This CDR3 has 16 amino acids. Germline V lookup: CDR1 SEHNR, CDR2 FQNEAQ (reference sequence). The CDR3 nucleotides are TGTGCCAGCAGTCCTAGGATTCTGAGCTCTGGAAACACCATATATTTT. This translates into CASSPRILSSGNTIYF.

The rearrangement links TRBV12-5 to TRBJ1-5; 7 bases agree with TRBD1. The junction had 4 bases not matched to a gene; V was cut back by 1 base and J by 7 bases. This CDR3 region has 14 residues. Germline V CDR1 and CDR2: LGHNT, FRNRAP. The chain's CDR3 is CASGLDRGSQPQHF. In nucleotides, the CDR3 is TGTGCTAGTGGTTTGGACAGGGGTTCCCAGCCCCAGCATTTT.

The J gene is TRBJ1-1, the V gene TRBV6-5; D is undetermined. Trimming cost V 11 bases and J 1 base, with 11 bases left between them. The CDR3 has 12 amino acids. Germline lookup yields CDR1 MNHEY and CDR2 SVGAGI. CDR3 DNA: TGTGCCTCGAGGACTGCGAACACTGAAGCTTTCTTT. It codes for CASRTANTEAFF.

As concerns this clone: At one end the junction does not follow the germline gene, possibly because of a read error. The chain combines TRBV6-6 with TRBJ2-7, with TRBD1 identical over 9 bases. CDR1 MNHNY and CDR2 SVGAGI come from the germline V gene (reference sequence). CDR3 length: 13 amino acids. CDR3 DNA sequence: TGTGCCAGCAGCCTTCGAGCCGGGGACAGGGAAAACTTC. Protein product: CASSLRAGDRENF.

This chain links TRBV5-4 with TRBJ2-7; tentatively, D is TRBD2 (6 bases). Trimming took off 4 bases at V and 4 bases at J, with 15 bases between the two ends. The CDR3 loop spans 14 amino acids. The germline CDR1 and CDR2 sequences are SGHNT and YYREEE (reference sequence). CDR3 nucleotide sequence: TGTGCCAGCAGCCCCGAACCGGGAGTTTACGAGCAGTACTTC. It translates to CASSPEPGVYEQYF.

CDR3 loop: CASSLEGTGIQPQHF. For the CDR3, the DNA is TGTGCCAGCAGCTTAGAGGGGACAGGGATCCAGCCCCAGCATTTT. The genes are TRBV7-8 and TRBJ1-5, with TRBD1 matching over 9 bases. V was clipped by 1 base and J by 7 bases; unmatched bases: 5. CDR1 is SGHVS and CDR2 is FQNEAQ in the germline V gene. The CDR3 totals 15 residues.

This clone turned up a few times. The rearrangement links TRBV18 to TRBJ1-1; 8 nucleotides agree with TRBD1. Germline V lookup: CDR1 KGHSH, CDR2 LQKENI. The CDR3 contains 14 residues. J lost 4 bases, V lost 5 bases, and 6 bases had no gene match. The CDR3 reads CASSSGQGVTEAFF. The DNA for the CDR3 is TGTGCCAGCTCATCCGGACAGGGAGTCACTGAAGCTTTCTTT.

Comment on this clone: Germline is not matched at one junction end, which may reflect a read error. The chain joins TRBV15 to TRBJ1-4; TRBD1 agrees at 8 bases. This CDR3 has 17 amino acids. Germline lookup yields CDR1 LNHNV and CDR2 YYDKDF (reference sequence). The CDR3 loop is CATSRDPTGASHEKLFF. DNA for the CDR3: TGTGCCACCAGCCGAGACCCGACAGGGGCCTCCCATGAAAAACTGTTTTTT.

The chain employs TRBV18 and TRBJ2-7; 7 bases match TRBD2. The CDR3 sequence is 15 residues long. V gave up 1 base and J gave up 0 bases; unmatched junction bases: 3. CDR1 and CDR2 (germline): KGHSH, LQKENI. CDR3 region: CASSPLSGVSYEQYF. In DNA, the CDR3 is TGTGCCAGCTCACCACTGAGCGGGGTCTCCTACGAGCAGTACTTC.

The rearrangement links TRBV18 to TRBJ1-1, with a weak D call TRBD1 (5 bases). Germline V gene lookup returns CDR1 KGHSH and CDR2 LQKENI. The CDR3 is 13 residues long. V was pared by 6 bases and J by 6 bases, with 14 bases between. The CDR3 region is CASSPTDRAEAFF. DNA of the CDR3: TGTGCCAGCTCGCCTACTGACAGAGCTGAAGCTTTCTTT.

The CDR3 region is CASSSAGAVNQPQHF. In DNA, the CDR3 is TGTGCCAGCAGTTCGGCAGGGGCCGTTAATCAGCCCCAGCATTTT. The chain employs TRBV27 and TRBJ1-5, with a tentative D call TRBD1 (6 bases). The CDR3 runs to 15 residues. Germline CDR1 is MNHEY and CDR2 is SMNVEV (reference sequence). V was clipped by 4 bases and J by 4 bases, with 14 bases between them.

The genes are TRBV7-2 and TRBJ2-7; 9 nucleotides match TRBD1. The V and J ends lost 4 bases and 7 bases, in that order; junction bases with no gene match: 11. The germline CDR1 and CDR2 sequences are SGHTA and FQGNSA. The CDR3 has 15 residues. The DNA of the CDR3 is TGTGCCAGCAGCTCCACAGGGGGCTCGGTGGAAGAGCAGTACTTC. As protein: CASSSTGGSVEEQYF.

This clone is a singleton in its sample. V usage is TRBV2 and J usage is TRBJ2-1, with 7 bases matching TRBD1. V shed 9 bases and J 7 bases; nucleotides not matched to a gene: 9. Germline values: CDR1 SNHLY, CDR2 FYNNEI. This CDR3 comprises 13 residues. This CDR3 is CASRQGQQNEQFF. CDR3 bases: TGTGCCAGTCGACAGGGCCAACAGAATGAGCAGTTCTTC.

J is TRBJ1-1 and V is TRBV7-8; D not resolved. V gave up 6 bases and J gave up 1 base, with 15 bases separating them. The CDR3 sequence is 15 residues long. Germline CDR1 SGHVS, CDR2 FQNEAQ. The CDR3 is CASSRLFSGNTEAFF. In DNA form, the CDR3 reads TGTGCCAGCAGTCGTCTTTTCAGTGGGAACACTGAAGCTTTCTTT.

In its sample, this clone was seen once. The chain employs TRBV2 and TRBJ2-5, with 13 bases fitting TRBD2. CDR3 length: 15 residues. CDR1 is SNHLY, CDR2 FYNNEI, per germline. V lost 5 bases to trimming and J lost 4 bases; unmatched junction nucleotides: 4. CDR3: CASSTRTSGGETQYF. CDR3 nucleotides: TGTGCCAGCAGTACAAGGACTAGCGGGGGAGAGACCCAGTACTTC.